The clone carrying this TCR beta chain has more than one count but fewer than ten. These data come from a study of early T cells in non-severe SARS-CoV-2 infection. The V end was cut by 0 bases, the J end by 7 bases, with 10 bases between. The V gene's germline CDR1 is GTSNPN and CDR2 SVGIG (reference sequence). The CDR3 is made up of 13 amino acids. Individual cDNA molecules carried attached unique molecular identifiers. TCRdb analysed the 5' RACE reads with MiXCR anew, one entry per CDR3 protein. The sample records some 80,000 distinct CDR3 sequences, about 10% being singletons. Sequencing used whole blood, obtained at baseline. The receptor comes from an adult who was a healthcare worker with PCR-confirmed SARS-CoV-2 infection or an uninfected control (not recorded which). V and J are TRBV30 and TRBJ1-5; D is undetermined. CDR3 bases: TGTGCCTGGAGTGTACAAGGTGGGCAGCCCCAGCATTTT. Its protein product is CAWSVQGGQPQHF.